These T cell receptor beta chains were read from a single sample in a study of CD8+ T cells in alopecia areata. Generated by immunoSEQ multiplex PCR, the TCRdb table keeps only in-frame clones and is missing some. The data contain 150,000 to 200,000 clones, 50% to 75% of them singletons. The starting material was CD4+ T cells sorted from blood, obtained at roughly week 55, from a patient treated with tofacitinib. The receptors were gathered from a human donor with alopecia areata. Both conserved end residues are part of each CDR3. Each record gives: CDR3 length, clone size, D gene, V gene, J gene, CDR3 protein, CDR3 DNA. A D gene is named only where the DNA matches it firmly. Rows may omit the clone size; those that give it use once, few, many or a size class.

CDR3 length: 15; clone size: -; D gene: -; V gene: TRBV29-1; J gene: TRBJ1-5; CDR3 protein: CSAQAAGDSNQPQHF; CDR3 DNA: TGCAGCGCACAGGCGGCAGGGGATAGCAATCAGCCCCAGCATTTT
CDR3 length: 12; clone size: -; D gene: -; V gene: TRBV2; J gene: TRBJ1-1; CDR3 protein: CASSFGPMEAFF; CDR3 DNA: TGTGCCAGCAGTTTCGGTCCAATGGAAGCTTTCTTT
CDR3 length: 13; clone size: -; D gene: -; V gene: TRBV7-8; J gene: TRBJ2-2; CDR3 protein: CASSFVSTGELFF; CDR3 DNA: TGTGCCAGCAGCTTTGTTTCCACCGGGGAGCTGTTTTTT
CDR3 length: 13; clone size: few; D gene: -; V gene: TRBV25-1; J gene: TRBJ2-7; CDR3 protein: CASSDYGGYEQYF; CDR3 DNA: TGTGCCAGCAGTGATTATGGGGGTTACGAGCAGTACTTC
CDR3 length: 13; clone size: -; D gene: TRBD1; V gene: TRBV14; J gene: TRBJ1-2; CDR3 protein: CASSRTGGIGYTF; CDR3 DNA: TGTGCCAGCAGCCGGACAGGGGGGATAGGCTACACCTTC
CDR3 length: 14; clone size: -; D gene: -; V gene: TRBV11-3; J gene: TRBJ2-3; CDR3 protein: CASSRTGSSDTQYF; CDR3 DNA: TGTGCCAGCAGCCGTACTGGGTCTTCAGATACGCAGTATTTT
CDR3 length: 14; clone size: -; D gene: TRBD1; V gene: TRBV4-1; J gene: TRBJ1-6; CDR3 protein: CASSQVDRAGPLHF; CDR3 DNA: TGCGCCAGCAGCCAAGTCGACAGGGCCGGGCCCCTCCACTTT
CDR3 length: 15; clone size: few; D gene: -; V gene: TRBV28; J gene: TRBJ2-7; CDR3 protein: CASSRSGNQGYEQYF; CDR3 DNA: TGTGCCAGCAGCCGCTCCGGGAACCAAGGATACGAGCAGTACTTC
CDR3 length: 12; clone size: -; D gene: -; V gene: TRBV4-1; J gene: TRBJ2-1; CDR3 protein: CASSQEGYEQFF; CDR3 DNA: TGCGCCAGCAGCCAAGAAGGCTATGAGCAGTTCTTC
CDR3 length: 15; clone size: -; D gene: -; V gene: TRBV25-1; J gene: TRBJ1-6; CDR3 protein: CASMEGRSYNSPLHF; CDR3 DNA: TGTGCCAGCATGGAGGGGCGCTCCTATAATTCACCCCTCCACTTT
CDR3 length: 11; clone size: -; D gene: -; V gene: TRBV29-1; J gene: TRBJ2-1; CDR3 protein: CSVSGTYEQFF; CDR3 DNA: TGCAGCGTTTCCGGGACATATGAGCAGTTCTTC
CDR3 length: 15; clone size: few; D gene: TRBD2; V gene: TRBV11-3; J gene: TRBJ2-5; CDR3 protein: CASSLVAGSGETQYF; CDR3 DNA: TGTGCCAGCAGCTTAGTAGCGGGGAGCGGAGAGACCCAGTACTTC
CDR3 length: 12; clone size: few; D gene: TRBD2; V gene: TRBV23-1; J gene: TRBJ2-7; CDR3 protein: CASKRGTYEQYF; CDR3 DNA: TGCGCCAGCAAGCGGGGGACTTACGAGCAGTACTTC
CDR3 length: 14; clone size: -; D gene: -; V gene: TRBV7-9; J gene: TRBJ2-3; CDR3 protein: CASSLSVGTDTQYF; CDR3 DNA: TGTGCCAGCAGCCTGAGCGTCGGAACAGATACGCAGTATTTT
CDR3 length: 14; clone size: few; D gene: -; V gene: TRBV29-1; J gene: TRBJ1-1; CDR3 protein: CSVHMLHSNTEAFF; CDR3 DNA: TGCAGCGTCCATATGCTTCATTCGAACACTGAAGCTTTCTTT
CDR3 length: 14; clone size: few; D gene: -; V gene: TRBV4-2; J gene: TRBJ2-2; CDR3 protein: CASSQSGLVGELFF; CDR3 DNA: TGTGCCAGCAGCCAATCAGGACTCGTTGGGGAGCTGTTTTTT
CDR3 length: 13; clone size: -; D gene: -; V gene: TRBV29-1; J gene: TRBJ2-5; CDR3 protein: CSVEWRFQETQYF; CDR3 DNA: TGCAGCGTTGAATGGAGATTCCAAGAGACCCAGTACTTC
CDR3 length: 15; clone size: -; D gene: TRBD1; V gene: TRBV5-4; J gene: TRBJ2-7; CDR3 protein: CASSSARDRPYEQYF; CDR3 DNA: TGTGCCAGCAGCTCGGCCCGGGACAGACCCTACGAGCAGTACTTC
CDR3 length: 18; clone size: few; D gene: TRBD1; V gene: TRBV12-5; J gene: TRBJ2-7; CDR3 protein: CASGLTPTRQGAGYEQYF; CDR3 DNA: TGTGCTAGTGGTTTGACTCCCACGCGGCAGGGGGCCGGGTACGAGCAGTACTTC
CDR3 length: 14; clone size: -; D gene: -; V gene: TRBV19; J gene: TRBJ2-3; CDR3 protein: CASSMGLGTDTQYF; CDR3 DNA: TGTGCCAGTAGTATGGGCCTGGGGACGGATACGCAGTATTTT
CDR3 length: 16; clone size: -; D gene: TRBD1; V gene: TRBV18; J gene: TRBJ2-3; CDR3 protein: CASSPTDRVATDTQYF; CDR3 DNA: TGTGCCAGCTCACCTACCGACAGGGTTGCCACAGATACGCAGTATTTT
CDR3 length: 16; clone size: few; D gene: -; V gene: TRBV4-1; J gene: TRBJ1-4; CDR3 protein: CASSQDQGLRNEKLFF; CDR3 DNA: TGCGCCAGCAGCCAAGACCAGGGGCTGAGGAATGAAAAACTGTTTTTT
CDR3 length: 14; clone size: -; D gene: -; V gene: TRBV25-1; J gene: TRBJ1-4; CDR3 protein: CASSTEGPIGKLFF; CDR3 DNA: TGTGCCAGCAGTACTGAGGGGCCTATAGGAAAACTGTTTTTT
CDR3 length: 15; clone size: few; D gene: TRBD2; V gene: TRBV5-1; J gene: TRBJ2-5; CDR3 protein: CASSAQKAGVETQYF; CDR3 DNA: TGCGCCAGCAGCGCCCAAAAAGCGGGGGTTGAGACCCAGTACTTC
CDR3 length: 13; clone size: -; D gene: -; V gene: TRBV6-5; J gene: TRBJ1-2; CDR3 protein: CASRVQDRGGYTF; CDR3 DNA: TGTGCCAGCAGGGTACAGGATAGAGGAGGCTACACCTTC
CDR3 length: 15; clone size: -; D gene: -; V gene: TRBV9; J gene: TRBJ2-2; CDR3 protein: CASSVAPENTGELFF; CDR3 DNA: TGTGCCAGCAGCGTAGCTCCAGAGAACACCGGGGAGCTGTTTTTT
CDR3 length: 17; clone size: -; D gene: TRBD1; V gene: TRBV19; J gene: TRBJ2-5; CDR3 protein: CASSGHDRGAGKETQYF; CDR3 DNA: TGTGCCAGTAGTGGACACGACAGGGGCGCTGGGAAAGAGACCCAGTACTTC
CDR3 length: 15; clone size: -; D gene: -; V gene: TRBV5-1; J gene: TRBJ1-6; CDR3 protein: CASSLGGTYNSPLHF; CDR3 DNA: TGCGCCAGCAGCTTGGGTGGCACTTATAATTCACCCCTCCACTTT